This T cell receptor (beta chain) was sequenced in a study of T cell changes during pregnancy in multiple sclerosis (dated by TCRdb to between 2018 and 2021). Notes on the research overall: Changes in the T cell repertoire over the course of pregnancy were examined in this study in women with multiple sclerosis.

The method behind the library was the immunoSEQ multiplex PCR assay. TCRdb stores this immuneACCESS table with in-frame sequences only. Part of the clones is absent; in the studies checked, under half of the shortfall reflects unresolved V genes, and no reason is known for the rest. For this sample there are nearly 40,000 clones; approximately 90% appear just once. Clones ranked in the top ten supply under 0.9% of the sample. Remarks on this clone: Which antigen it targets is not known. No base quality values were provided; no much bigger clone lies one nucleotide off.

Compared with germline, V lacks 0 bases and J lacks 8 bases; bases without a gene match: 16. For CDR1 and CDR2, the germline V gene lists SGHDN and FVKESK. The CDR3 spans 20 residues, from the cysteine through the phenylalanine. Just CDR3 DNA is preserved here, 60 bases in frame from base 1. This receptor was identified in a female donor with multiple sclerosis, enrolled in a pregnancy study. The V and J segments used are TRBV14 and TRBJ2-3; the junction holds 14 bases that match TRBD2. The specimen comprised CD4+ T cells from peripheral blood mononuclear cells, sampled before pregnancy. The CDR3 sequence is CASSQDVTGTSGSITGTQYF. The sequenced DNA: TGTGCCAGCAGCCAAGATGTGACCGGGACTAGCGGGAGTATCACTGGTACGCAGTATTTT.